This TCR beta chain was documented in a study of vaccination and CD4 T cells after COVID-19. As for the study in general: According to the study, participants were given two doses of BNT162b2 or mRNA-1273 vaccine.

Turning to this clonotype: Its antigen is not identified. The CDR3 does not end in the conserved phenylalanine or tryptophan, so this is likely a read error.

Sequence data for DNA of cultured CD4+ T cells were generated by the Oncomine TCR Beta short-read assay. TCRdb used MiXCR to reprocess the PCR reads, holding one entry per CDR3 protein. In the table there are about 5,500 distinct CDR3 sequences, 60% to 80% of which are singletons. Treatment described: approximately nine-day PBMC culture with coronavirus spike peptide pools or control peptides (ViraFEST assay). After expanding antigen-specific T cells with peptide pools, ViraFEST sequenced their TCRs. The CDR3 runs to 13 residues. Germline V gene data show CDR1 as MNHEY and CDR2 as SMNVEV (reference sequence).

V and J are TRBV27 and TRBJ1-2; D is possibly TRBD1 (6 bases). The sample taken for sequencing was CD4+ T cells from blood, cultured in vitro. This receptor was obtained from a human donor who had recovered from COVID-19. Written as DNA, the CDR3 is TGTGCCAACAGTTTACGGGGGGCGAATGGCTACACCCTC. Translation gives CANSLRGANGYTL.